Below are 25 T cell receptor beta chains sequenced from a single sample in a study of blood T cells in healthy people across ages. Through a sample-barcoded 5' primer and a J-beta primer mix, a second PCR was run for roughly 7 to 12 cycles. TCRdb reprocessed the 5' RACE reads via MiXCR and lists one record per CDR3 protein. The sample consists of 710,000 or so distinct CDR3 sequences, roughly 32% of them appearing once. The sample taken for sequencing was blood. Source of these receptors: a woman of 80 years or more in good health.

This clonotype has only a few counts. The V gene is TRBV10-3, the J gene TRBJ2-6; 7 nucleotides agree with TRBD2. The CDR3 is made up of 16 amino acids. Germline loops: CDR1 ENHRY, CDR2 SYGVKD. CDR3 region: CAVGGGSVTGANVLTF. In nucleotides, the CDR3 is TGTGCGGTGGGGGGGGGTAGTGTGACGGGGGCCAACGTCCTGACTTTC.

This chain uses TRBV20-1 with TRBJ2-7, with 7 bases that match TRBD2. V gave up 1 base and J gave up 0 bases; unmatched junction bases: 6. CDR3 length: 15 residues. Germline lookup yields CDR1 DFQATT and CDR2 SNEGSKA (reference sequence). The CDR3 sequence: CSARAWDYTSYEQYF. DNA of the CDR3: TGCAGTGCTAGAGCGTGGGACTATACCTCCTACGAGCAGTACTTC.

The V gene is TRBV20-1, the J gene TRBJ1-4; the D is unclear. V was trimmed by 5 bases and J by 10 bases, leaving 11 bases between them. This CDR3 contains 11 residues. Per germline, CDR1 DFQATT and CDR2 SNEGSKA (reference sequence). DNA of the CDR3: TGCAGTGCTCCAAGGGTGGGAAAACTGTTTTTT. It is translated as CSAPRVGKLFF.

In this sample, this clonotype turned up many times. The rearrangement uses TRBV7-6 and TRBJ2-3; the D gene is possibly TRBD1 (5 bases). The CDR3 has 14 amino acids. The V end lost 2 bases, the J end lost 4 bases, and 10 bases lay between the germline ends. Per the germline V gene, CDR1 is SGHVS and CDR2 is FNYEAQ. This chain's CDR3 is CASSLIVGADTQYF. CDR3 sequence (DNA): TGTGCCAGCAGCTTAATCGTAGGGGCAGATACGCAGTATTTT.

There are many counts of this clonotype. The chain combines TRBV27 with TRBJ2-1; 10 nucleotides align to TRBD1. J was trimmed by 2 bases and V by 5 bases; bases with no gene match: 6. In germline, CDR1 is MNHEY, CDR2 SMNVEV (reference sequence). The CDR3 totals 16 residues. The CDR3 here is CASSPRDRGPYNEQFF. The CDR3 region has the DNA TGTGCCAGCAGTCCCCGGGACAGGGGCCCCTACAATGAGCAGTTCTTC.

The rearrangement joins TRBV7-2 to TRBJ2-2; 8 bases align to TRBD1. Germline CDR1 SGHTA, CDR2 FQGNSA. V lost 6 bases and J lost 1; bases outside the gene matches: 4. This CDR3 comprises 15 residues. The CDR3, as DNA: TGTGCCAGCAGAATGGGGACAGGGAACACCGGGGAGCTGTTTTTT. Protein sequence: CASRMGTGNTGELFF.

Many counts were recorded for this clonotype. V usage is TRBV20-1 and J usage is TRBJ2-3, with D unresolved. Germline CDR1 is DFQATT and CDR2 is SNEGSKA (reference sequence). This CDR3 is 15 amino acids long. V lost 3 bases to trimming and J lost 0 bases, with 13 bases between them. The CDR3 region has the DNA TGCAGTGCTAGTGACGCCTACACTAGCACAGATACGCAGTATTTT. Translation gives CSASDAYTSTDTQYF.

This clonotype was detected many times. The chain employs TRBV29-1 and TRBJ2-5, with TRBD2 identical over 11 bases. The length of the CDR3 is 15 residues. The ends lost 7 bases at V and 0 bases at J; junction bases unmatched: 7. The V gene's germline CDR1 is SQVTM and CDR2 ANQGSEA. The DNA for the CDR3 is TGCAGCGCTAGCGGGGGGCAAACCAACCAAGAGACCCAGTACTTC. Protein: CSASGGQTNQETQYF.

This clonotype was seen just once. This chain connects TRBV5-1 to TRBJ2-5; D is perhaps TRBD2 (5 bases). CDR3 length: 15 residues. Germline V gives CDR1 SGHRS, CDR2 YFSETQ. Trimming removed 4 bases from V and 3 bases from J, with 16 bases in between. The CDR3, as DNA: TGCGCCAGCAGCACGGGGTCCTTCACAGAAGAGACCCAGTACTTC. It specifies CASSTGSFTEETQYF.

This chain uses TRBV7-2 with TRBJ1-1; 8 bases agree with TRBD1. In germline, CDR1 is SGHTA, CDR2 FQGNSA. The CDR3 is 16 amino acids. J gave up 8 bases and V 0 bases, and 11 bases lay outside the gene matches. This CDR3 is CASSLANHGQGAEAFF. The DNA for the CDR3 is TGTGCCAGCAGCTTAGCGAACCATGGACAGGGTGCCGAAGCTTTCTTT.

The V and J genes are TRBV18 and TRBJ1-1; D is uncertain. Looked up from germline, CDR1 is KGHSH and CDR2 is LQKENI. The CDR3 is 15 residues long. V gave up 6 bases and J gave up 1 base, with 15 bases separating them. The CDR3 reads CASSAGNDRNTEAFF. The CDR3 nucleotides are TGTGCCAGCTCCGCGGGTAATGACCGGAACACTGAAGCTTTCTTT.

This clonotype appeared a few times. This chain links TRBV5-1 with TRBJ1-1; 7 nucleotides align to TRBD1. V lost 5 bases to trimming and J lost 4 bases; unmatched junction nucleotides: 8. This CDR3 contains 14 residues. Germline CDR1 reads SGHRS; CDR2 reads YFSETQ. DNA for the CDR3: TGCGCCAGCAGGACGACAGGGCGAACCACTGAAGCTTTCTTT. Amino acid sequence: CASRTTGRTTEAFF.

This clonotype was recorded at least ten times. The CDR3 spells CASRSSGGLYNEQFF. DNA for the CDR3: TGTGCCAGCAGATCAAGCGGGGGGCTATACAATGAGCAGTTCTTC. This sequence joins TRBV6-5 and TRBJ2-1; 9 bases align to TRBD2. The V gene end was trimmed by 6 bases and the J gene end by 4 bases; junction bases not matched to a gene: 7. Germline V gene data show CDR1 as MNHEY and CDR2 as SVGAGI. CDR3 length equals 15 residues.

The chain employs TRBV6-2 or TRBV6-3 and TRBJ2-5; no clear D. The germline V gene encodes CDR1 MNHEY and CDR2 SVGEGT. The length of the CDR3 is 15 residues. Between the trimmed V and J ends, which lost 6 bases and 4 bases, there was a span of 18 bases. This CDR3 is CASSLGYRQAETQYF. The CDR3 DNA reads TGTGCCAGCAGCCTGGGGTACAGACAAGCAGAGACCCAGTACTTC.

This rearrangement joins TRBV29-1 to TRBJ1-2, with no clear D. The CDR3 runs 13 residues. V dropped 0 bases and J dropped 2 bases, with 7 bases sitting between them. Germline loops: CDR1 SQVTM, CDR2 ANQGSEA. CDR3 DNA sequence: TGCAGCGTTGAAGAGGCCGAGAACTATGGCTACACCTTC. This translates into CSVEEAENYGYTF.

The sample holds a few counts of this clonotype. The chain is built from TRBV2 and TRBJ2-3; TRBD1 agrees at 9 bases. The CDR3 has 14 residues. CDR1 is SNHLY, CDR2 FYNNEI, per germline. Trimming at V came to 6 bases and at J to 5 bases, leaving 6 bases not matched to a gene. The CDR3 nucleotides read TGTGCCAGCAGGAGCGGGACAGGGAGAGATACGCAGTATTTT. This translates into CASRSGTGRDTQYF.

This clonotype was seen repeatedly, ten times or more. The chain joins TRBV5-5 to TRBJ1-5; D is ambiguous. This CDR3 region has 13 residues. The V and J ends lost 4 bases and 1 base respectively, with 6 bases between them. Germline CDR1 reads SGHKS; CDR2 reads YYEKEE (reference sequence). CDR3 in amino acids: CASSTDSNQPQHF. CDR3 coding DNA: TGTGCCAGCAGCACAGACAGCAATCAGCCCCAGCATTTT.

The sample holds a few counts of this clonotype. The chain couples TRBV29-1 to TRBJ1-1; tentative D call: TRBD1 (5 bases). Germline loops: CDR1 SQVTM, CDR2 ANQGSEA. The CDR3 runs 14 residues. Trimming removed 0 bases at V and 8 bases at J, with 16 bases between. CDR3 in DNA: TGCAGCGTTGAAGACGGGGGACTATCGCCCGAAGCTTTCTTT. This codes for CSVEDGGLSPEAFF.

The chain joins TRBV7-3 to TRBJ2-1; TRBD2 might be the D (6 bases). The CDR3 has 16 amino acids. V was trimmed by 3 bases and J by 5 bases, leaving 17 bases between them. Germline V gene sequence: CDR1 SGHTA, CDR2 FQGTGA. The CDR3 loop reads CASSFMPGRTNNEQFF. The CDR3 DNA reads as TGTGCCAGCAGCTTTATGCCGGGACGGACTAACAATGAGCAGTTCTTC.

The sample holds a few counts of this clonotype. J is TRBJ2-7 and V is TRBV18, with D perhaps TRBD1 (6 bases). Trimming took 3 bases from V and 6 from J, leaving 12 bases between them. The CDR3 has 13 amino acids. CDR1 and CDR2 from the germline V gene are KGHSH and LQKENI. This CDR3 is CASSPQGYGEQYF. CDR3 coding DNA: TGTGCCAGCTCACCGCAGGGGTACGGCGAGCAGTACTTC.

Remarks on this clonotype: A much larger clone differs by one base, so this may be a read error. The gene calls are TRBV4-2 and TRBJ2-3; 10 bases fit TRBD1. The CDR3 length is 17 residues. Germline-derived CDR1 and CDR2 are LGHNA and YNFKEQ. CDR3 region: CVSSQTGTGDSTDTQYF. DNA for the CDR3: TGTGTCAGCAGCCAGACCGGGACAGGGGATAGCACAGATACGCAGTATTTT.

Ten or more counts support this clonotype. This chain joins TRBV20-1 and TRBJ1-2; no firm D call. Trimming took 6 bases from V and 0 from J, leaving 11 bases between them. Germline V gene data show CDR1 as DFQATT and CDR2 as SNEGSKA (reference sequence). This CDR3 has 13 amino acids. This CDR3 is CSASMGANYGYTF. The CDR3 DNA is TGCAGTGCCTCGATGGGAGCTAACTATGGCTACACCTTC.

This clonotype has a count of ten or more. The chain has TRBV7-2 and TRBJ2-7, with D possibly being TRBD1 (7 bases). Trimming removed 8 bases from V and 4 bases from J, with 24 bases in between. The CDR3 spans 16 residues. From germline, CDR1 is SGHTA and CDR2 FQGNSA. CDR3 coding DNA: TGTGCCAGCGGCACCGGAGGGGGCGAAATATTGTACGAGCAGTACTTC. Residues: CASGTGGGEILYEQYF.

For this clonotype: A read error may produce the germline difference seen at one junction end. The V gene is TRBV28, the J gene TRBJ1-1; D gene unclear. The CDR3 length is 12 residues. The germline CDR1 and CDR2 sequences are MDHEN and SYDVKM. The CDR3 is CAGSRVDTEAFF. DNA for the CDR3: TGTGCCGGCAGTCGGGTTGACACTGAAGCTTTCTTT.

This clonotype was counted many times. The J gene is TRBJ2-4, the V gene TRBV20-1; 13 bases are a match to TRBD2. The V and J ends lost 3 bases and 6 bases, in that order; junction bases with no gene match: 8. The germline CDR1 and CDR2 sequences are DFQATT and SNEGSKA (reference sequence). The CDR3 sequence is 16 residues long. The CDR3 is CSASSKLAGGGNIQYF. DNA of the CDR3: TGCAGTGCTAGTTCGAAACTAGCGGGGGGGGGAAACATTCAGTACTTC.